This record covers a single T cell receptor beta chain. Its matching antigen is unknown. This sample was taken from a study of T cell responses to AZD1222 COVID-19 vaccine. Study-wide findings and caveats: Clonal diversity was possibly underestimated, and the donors were mostly white British, with more females.

TCRdb's copy holds only in-frame clones and misses some; the assay was immunoSEQ multiplex PCR. Of about 180,000 clones listed, 70% to 90% were seen once; the top ten hold 11%. Researchers grouped second doses given at about 4 or about 12 weeks into one pool. This clonotype was obtained from an adult who received the AZD1222 COVID-19 vaccine. The sample here was peripheral blood, taken 28 days after the second AZD1222 dose.

CDR3 amino acids: CASSLEGPGGPLHF. CDR3 sequence (DNA): TGTGCCAGCAGCCTAGAGGGGCCAGGGGGACCCCTCCACTTT. This chain joins TRBV3-1 (or the pseudogene TRBV3-2) and TRBJ1-6; 7 bases align to TRBD1. CDR1 and CDR2 (germline): LGHDT, YNNKEL (reference sequence). The CDR3 runs 14 residues. Trimming at V came to 4 bases and at J to 12 bases, leaving 9 bases not matched to a gene.